This TCR beta chain was recovered during a study of shared clonotypes between healthy human individuals. Study-level results: Across subsets, estimated richness was generally greater for naive than for memory populations.

This CDR3 comprises 15 residues. V lost 0 bases, J lost 7 bases, and 12 bases lay in between. CDR1 is KGHSH and CDR2 is LQKENI in the germline V gene. The repertoire was sequenced with immunoSEQ multiplex PCR; TCRdb's copy has only in-frame clones and lacks some. The sample consists of 1,400,000 or so clones, approximately 98.5% of them appearing once. As for this clone: No antigen is known for it.

The sequence was collected from a man aged 25 to 45 in good health. The chain has TRBV18 and TRBJ1-4, with a tentative D call TRBD1 (5 bases). Sequenced material: naive CD4+ T cells sorted from blood. Subset of the sample: CD45RA+ positively selected. In DNA, the CDR3 is TGTGCCAGCTCACCACCTGGGGCCGGAATTGAAAAACTGTTTTTT. Its protein product is CASSPPGAGIEKLFF.